What follows are 6 T cell receptor beta chains derived from one specimen sequenced in a study of blood T cell repertoires in COVID-19. The repertoire was sequenced with immunoSEQ multiplex PCR; TCRdb's copy has only in-frame clones and lacks some. This table holds roughly 380,000 clones, around nine tenths found once. Specimen: PBMCs or T cells enriched from blood (not recorded which). The receptors derive from a woman aged 30 to 39 who had been exposed to COVID-19.

The chain recombines TRBV27 with TRBJ2-1; TRBD2 agrees at 11 bases. Germline lookup yields CDR1 MNHEY and CDR2 SMNVEV (reference sequence). The V and J ends lost 0 bases and 4 bases, in that order; junction bases with no gene match: 8. The CDR3 extends over 18 amino acids. CDR3 residues: CASSLSWTSGPMYNEQFF. Here the CDR3 DNA reads TGTGCCAGCAGTTTATCGTGGACTAGCGGGCCAATGTACAATGAGCAGTTCTTC.

V gene TRBV5-4 combines with J gene TRBJ1-4; D is perhaps TRBD1 (6 bases). The germline V gene has CDR1 SGHNT and CDR2 YYREEE (reference sequence). With 5 bases removed from V and 8 bases from J, the gap between germline ends came to 16 bases. The CDR3 covers 14 residues. CDR3 protein: CASSWQGKREKLFF. CDR3 DNA: TGTGCCAGCAGTTGGCAGGGGAAACGGGAAAAACTGTTTTTT.

V gene TRBV3-1 (or the pseudogene TRBV3-2) combines with J gene TRBJ2-7; 7 positions match TRBD1. From germline, CDR1 is LGHDT and CDR2 YNNKEL (reference sequence). The V and J ends lost 0 bases and 3 bases, in that order; junction bases with no gene match: 5. There are 15 residues in the CDR3. CDR3 nucleotides: TGTGCCAGCAGCCAAGAGATCAACAGGGGCTACGAGCAGTACTTC. Protein sequence: CASSQEINRGYEQYF.

The V call is TRBV7-9, the J call TRBJ1-2; 8 bases are a match to TRBD1. Looked up from germline, CDR1 is SEHNR and CDR2 is FQNEAQ (reference sequence). The CDR3 extends over 13 amino acids. After removal of 3 bases from V and 7 bases from J, the junction contained 4 bases not matched to a gene. The DNA of the CDR3 is TGTGCCAGCAGCTTGGGACAGGATATTGGCTACACCTTC. It yields the protein CASSLGQDIGYTF.

The rearrangement uses TRBV9 and TRBJ2-7; 11 nucleotides align to TRBD2. The junction had 1 base not matched to a gene; V was cut back by 2 bases and J by 3 bases. The CDR3 runs to 14 residues. The germline V gene has CDR1 SGDLS and CDR2 YYNGEE. The CDR3 DNA reads TGTGCCAGCAGCGTGCTAGCGGGAGGCTACGAGCAGTACTTC. Translation gives CASSVLAGGYEQYF.

The CDR3 protein is CASTTTKSQNTEAFF. The CDR3 nucleotides are TGTGCCAGTACGACTACGAAGAGCCAGAACACTGAAGCTTTCTTT. This chain joins TRBV19 and TRBJ1-1; no reliable D call. Looked up from germline, CDR1 is LNHDA and CDR2 is SQIVND (reference sequence). Trimming removed 7 bases from V and 1 base from J, with 16 bases in between. The CDR3 sequence is 15 residues long.